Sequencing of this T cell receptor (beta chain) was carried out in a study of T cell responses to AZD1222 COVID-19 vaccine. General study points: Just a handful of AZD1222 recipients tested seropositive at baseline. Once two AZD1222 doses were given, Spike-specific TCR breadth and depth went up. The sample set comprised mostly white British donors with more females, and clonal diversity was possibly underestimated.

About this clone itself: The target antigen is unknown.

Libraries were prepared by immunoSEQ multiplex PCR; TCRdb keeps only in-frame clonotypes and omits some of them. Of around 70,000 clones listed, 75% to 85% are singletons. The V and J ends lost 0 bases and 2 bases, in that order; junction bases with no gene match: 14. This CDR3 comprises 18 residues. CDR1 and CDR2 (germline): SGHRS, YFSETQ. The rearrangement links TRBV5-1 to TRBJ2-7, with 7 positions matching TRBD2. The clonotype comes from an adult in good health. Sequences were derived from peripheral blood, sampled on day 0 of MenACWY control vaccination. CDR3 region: CASSLAPGTTQQTYEQYF. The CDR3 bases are TGCGCCAGCAGCTTGGCACCCGGGACTACACAACAAACCTACGAGCAGTACTTC.